This TCR beta chain appears in the sequencing data of a study of blood T cell repertoires in COVID-19. On the study more broadly: The United States, Italy and Spain provided the acute and convalescent COVID-19 samples.

In the original processing: The assay estimated nucleated cells by amplifying reference gene primers. Sequencing was performed with immunoSEQ multiplex PCR; in TCRdb, only in-frame clones are kept and a portion is missing. V and J calls and clone size come straight from that table; D and trimming were deduced from the DNA. This sample has around 100,000 clones, with under 75% found just once. Germline V gene sequence: CDR1 ENHRY, CDR2 SYGVKD. The CDR3 is made up of 14 amino acids. The J segment lost 1 base and the V segment lost 6 bases, leaving 4 bases of the junction unmatched. The specimen was peripheral blood. This chain connects TRBV10-3 to TRBJ2-3, with 7 bases that match TRBD1. The TCR was taken from a man older than 75 with acute or convalescent COVID-19. The chain's CDR3 is CAIRGQLGTDTQYF. DNA for the CDR3: TGTGCCATCAGGGGACAGCTAGGCACAGATACGCAGTATTTT.